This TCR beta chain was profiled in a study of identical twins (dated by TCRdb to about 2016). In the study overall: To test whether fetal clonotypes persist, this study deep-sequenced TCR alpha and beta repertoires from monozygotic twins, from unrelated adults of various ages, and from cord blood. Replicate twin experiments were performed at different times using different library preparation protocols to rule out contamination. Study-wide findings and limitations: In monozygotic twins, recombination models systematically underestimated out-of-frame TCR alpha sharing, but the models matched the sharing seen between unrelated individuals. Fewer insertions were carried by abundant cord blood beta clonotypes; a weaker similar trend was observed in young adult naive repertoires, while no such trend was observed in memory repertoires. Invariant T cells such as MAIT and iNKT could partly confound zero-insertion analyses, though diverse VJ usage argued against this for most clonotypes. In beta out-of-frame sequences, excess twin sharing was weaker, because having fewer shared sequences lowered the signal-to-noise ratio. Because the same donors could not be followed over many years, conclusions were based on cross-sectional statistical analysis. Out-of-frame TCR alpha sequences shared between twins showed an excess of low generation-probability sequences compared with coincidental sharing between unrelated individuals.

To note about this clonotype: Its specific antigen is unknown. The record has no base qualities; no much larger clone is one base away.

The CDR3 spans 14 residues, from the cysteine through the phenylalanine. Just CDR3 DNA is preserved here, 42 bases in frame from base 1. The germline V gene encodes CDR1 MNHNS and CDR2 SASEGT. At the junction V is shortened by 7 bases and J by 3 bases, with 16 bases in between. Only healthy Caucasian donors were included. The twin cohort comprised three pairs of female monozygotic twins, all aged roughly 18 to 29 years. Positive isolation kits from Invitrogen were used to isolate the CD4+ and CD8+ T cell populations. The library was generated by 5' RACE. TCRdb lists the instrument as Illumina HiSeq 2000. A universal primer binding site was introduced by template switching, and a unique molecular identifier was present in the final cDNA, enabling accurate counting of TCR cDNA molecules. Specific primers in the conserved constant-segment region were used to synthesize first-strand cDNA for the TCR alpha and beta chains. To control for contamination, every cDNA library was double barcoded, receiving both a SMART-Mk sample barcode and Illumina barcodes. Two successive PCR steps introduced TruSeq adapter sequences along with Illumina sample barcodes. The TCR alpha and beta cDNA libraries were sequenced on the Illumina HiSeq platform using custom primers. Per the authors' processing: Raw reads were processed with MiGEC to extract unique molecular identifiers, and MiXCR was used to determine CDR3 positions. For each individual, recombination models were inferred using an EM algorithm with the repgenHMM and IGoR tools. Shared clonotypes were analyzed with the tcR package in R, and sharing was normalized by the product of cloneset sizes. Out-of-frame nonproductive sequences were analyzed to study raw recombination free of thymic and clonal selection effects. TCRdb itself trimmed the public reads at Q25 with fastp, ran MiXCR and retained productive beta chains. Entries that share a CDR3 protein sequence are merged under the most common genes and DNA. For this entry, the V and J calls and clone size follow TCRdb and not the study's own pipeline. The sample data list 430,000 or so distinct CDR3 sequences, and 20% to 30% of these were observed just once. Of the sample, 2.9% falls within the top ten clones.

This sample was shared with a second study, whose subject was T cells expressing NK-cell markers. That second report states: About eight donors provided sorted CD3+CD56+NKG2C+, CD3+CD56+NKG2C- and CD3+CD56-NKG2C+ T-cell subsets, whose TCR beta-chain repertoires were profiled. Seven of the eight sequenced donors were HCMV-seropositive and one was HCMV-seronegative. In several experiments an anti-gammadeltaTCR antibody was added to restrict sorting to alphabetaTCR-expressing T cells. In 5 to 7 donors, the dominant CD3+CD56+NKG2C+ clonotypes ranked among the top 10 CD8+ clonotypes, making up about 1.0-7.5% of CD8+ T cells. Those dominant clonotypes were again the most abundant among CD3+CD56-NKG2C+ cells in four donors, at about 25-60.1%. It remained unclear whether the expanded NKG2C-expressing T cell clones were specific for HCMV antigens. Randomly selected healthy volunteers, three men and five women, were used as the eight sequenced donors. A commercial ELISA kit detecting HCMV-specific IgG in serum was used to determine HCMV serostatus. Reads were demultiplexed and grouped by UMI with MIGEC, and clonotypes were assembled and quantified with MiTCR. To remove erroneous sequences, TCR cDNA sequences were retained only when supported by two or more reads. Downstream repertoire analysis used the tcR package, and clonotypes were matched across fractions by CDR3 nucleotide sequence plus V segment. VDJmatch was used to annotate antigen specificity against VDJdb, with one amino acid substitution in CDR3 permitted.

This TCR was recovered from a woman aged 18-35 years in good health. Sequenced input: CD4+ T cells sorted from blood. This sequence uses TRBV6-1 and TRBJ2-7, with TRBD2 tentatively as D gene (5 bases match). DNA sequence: TGTGCCAGCAACATACGTCGGGGTAGCTACGAGCAGTACTTC. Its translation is CASNIRRGSYEQYF.